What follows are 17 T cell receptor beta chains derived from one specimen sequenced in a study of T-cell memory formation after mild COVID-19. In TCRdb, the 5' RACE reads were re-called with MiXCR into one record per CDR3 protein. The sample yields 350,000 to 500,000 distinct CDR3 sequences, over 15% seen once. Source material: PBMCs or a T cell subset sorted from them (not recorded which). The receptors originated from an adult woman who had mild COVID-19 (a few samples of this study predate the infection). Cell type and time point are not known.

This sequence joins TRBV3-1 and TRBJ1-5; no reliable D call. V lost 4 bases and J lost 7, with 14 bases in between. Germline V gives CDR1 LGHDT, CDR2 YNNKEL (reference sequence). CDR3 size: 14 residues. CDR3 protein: CASSPADSRQPQHF. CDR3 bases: TGTGCCAGCAGCCCGGCGGACTCCAGGCAGCCCCAGCATTTT.

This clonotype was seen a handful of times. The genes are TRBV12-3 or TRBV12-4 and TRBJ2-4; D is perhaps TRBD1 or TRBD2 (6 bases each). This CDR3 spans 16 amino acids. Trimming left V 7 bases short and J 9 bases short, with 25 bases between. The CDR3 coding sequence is TGTGCCAGCACCTTCTCCGCGGTGACGGGGGCAATCATTCAGTACTTC. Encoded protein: CASTFSAVTGAIIQYF.

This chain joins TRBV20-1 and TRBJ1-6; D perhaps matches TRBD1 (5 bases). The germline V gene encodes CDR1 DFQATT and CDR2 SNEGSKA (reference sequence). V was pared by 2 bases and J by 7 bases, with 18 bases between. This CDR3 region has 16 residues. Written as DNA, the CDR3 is TGCAGTGCTAGAACGGTTGTGGCAGGGAAAAATTCACCCCTCCACTTT. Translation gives CSARTVVAGKNSPLHF.

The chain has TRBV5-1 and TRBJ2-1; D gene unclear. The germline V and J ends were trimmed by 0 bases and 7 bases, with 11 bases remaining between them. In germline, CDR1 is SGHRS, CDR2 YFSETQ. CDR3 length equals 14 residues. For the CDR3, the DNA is TGCGCCAGCAGCTTGGAGCCCTTTGAGAATGAGCAGTTCTTC. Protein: CASSLEPFENEQFF.

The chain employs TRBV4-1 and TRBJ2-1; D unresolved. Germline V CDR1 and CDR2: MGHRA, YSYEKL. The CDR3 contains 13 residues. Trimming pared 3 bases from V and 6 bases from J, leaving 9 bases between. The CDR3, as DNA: TGCGCCAGCAGCCATGGCCTGAGCAATGAGCAGTTCTTC. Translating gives CASSHGLSNEQFF.

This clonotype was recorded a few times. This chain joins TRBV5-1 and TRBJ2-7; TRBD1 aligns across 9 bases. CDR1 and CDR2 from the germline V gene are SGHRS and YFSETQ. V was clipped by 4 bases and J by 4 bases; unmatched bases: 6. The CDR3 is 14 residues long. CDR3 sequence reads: CASSPGDREYEQYF. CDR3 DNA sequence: TGCGCCAGCAGCCCCGGGGACAGGGAATACGAGCAGTACTTC.

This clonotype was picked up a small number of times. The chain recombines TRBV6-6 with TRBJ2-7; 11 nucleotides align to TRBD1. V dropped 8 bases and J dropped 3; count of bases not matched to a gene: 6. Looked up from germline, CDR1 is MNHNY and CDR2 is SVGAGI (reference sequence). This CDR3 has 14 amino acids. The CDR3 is CASGDRGMVYEQYF. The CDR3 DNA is TGTGCCAGCGGGGACAGGGGGATGGTCTACGAGCAGTACTTC.

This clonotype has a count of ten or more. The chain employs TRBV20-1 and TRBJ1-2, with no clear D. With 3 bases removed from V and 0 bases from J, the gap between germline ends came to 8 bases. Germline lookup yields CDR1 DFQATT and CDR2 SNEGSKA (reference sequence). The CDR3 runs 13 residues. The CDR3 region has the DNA TGCAGTGCTAGCGGGAGCACTAACTATGGCTACACCTTC. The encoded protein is CSASGSTNYGYTF.

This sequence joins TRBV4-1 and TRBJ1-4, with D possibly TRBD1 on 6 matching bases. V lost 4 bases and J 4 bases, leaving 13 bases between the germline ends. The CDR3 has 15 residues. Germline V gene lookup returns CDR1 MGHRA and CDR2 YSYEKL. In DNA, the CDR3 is TGCGCCAGCAGCCCGGGACAAGCCGTTAATGAAAAACTGTTTTTT. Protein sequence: CASSPGQAVNEKLFF.

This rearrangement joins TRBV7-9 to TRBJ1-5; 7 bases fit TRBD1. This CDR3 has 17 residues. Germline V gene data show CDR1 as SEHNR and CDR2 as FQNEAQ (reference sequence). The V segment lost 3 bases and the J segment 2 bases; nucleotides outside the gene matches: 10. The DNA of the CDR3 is TGTGCCAGCAGCTTGATCGGCAAGGGGGCTGGCAATCAGCCCCAGCATTTT. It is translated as CASSLIGKGAGNQPQHF.

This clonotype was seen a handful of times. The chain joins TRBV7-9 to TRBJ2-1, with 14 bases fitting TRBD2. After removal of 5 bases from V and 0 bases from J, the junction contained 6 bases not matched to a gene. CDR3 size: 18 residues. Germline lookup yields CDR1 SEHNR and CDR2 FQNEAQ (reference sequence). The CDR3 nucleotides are TGTGCCAGCAGCCCGGGACTAGCGGGAGCCGGCTCCTACAATGAGCAGTTCTTC. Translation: CASSPGLAGAGSYNEQFF.

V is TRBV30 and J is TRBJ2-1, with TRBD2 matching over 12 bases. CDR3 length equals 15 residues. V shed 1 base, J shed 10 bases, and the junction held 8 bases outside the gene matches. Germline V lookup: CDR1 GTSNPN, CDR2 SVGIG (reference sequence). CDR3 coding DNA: TGTGCCTGGAGTGGAAACCCTAGCGGGAGGGGGGAGCAGTTCTTC. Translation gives CAWSGNPSGRGEQFF.

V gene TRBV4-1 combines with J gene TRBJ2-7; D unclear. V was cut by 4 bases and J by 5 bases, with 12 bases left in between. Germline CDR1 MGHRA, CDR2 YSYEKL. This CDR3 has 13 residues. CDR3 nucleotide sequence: TGCGCCAGCAGCCGAGTTAGATTAGACGAGCAGTACTTC. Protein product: CASSRVRLDEQYF.

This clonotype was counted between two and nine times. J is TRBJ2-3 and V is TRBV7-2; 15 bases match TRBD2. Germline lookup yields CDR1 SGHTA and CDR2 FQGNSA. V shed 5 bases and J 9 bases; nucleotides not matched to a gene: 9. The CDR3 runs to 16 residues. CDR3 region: CASSTWTSGRARTQYF. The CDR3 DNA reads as TGTGCCAGCAGCACTTGGACTAGCGGGAGGGCCCGCACGCAGTATTTT. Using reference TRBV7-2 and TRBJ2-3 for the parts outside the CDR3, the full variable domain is GAGVSQSPSNKVTEKGKDVELRCDPISGHTALYWYRQSLGQGLEFLIYFQGNSAPDKSGLPSDRFSAERTGGSVSTLTIQRTQQEDSAVYLCASSTWTSGRARTQYFGPGTRLTVL.

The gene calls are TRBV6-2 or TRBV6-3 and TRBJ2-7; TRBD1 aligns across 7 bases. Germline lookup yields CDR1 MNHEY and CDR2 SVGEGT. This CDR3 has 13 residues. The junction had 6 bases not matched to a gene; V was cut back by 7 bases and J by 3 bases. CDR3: CASKGPGGYEQYF. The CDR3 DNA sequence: TGTGCCAGCAAAGGTCCAGGGGGCTACGAGCAGTACTTC.

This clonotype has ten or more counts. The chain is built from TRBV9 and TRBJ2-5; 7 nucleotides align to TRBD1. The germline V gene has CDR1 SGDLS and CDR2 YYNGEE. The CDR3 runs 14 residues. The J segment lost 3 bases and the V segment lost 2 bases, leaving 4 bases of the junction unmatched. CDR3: CASSVGTVKETQYF. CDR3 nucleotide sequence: TGTGCCAGCAGCGTCGGGACAGTAAAAGAGACCCAGTACTTC.

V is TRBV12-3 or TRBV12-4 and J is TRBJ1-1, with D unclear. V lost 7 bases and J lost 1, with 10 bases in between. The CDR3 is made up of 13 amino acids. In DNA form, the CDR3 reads TGTGCCAGCACCCGCGCCGAGAACACTGAAGCTTTCTTT. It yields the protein CASTRAENTEAFF.